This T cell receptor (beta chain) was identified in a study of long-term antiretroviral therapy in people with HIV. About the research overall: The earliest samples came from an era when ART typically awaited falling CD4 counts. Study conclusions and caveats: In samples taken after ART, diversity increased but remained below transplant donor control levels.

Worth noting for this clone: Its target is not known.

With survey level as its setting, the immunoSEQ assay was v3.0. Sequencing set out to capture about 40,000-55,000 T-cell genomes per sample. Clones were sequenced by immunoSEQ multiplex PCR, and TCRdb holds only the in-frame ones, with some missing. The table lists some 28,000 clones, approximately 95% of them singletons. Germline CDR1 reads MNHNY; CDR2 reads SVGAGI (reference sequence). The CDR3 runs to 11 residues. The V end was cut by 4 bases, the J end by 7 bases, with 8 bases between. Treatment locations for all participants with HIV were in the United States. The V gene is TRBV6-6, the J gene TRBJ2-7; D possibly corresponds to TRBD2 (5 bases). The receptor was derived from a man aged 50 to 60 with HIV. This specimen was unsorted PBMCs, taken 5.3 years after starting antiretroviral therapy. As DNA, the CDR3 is TGTGCCAGCAGTTGTTGGAGGGAGCAGTACTTC. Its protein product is CASSCWREQYF.